The 25 T cell receptor beta chains below all came from one sample that was sequenced in a study of OX40 agonist ivuxolimab in advanced cancers. Receptors were amplified or captured by the immunoSEQ multiplex PCR assay. Drawn from immuneACCESS, this table holds only the in-frame rearrangements with V and J called that TCRdb kept. Clones are partly lost; checked studies trace under half to an unresolved V gene and leave the rest unexplained. This sample holds roughly 45,000 clones; around 85% were observed only once. The ten most abundant clones make up roughly 22% of the sample. The sample was CD4+ or CD8+ T cells sorted from blood, taken in a trial of the OX40 agonist ivuxolimab. All receptors derive from an adult with an advanced solid tumor such as melanoma, head and neck, liver or kidney cancer.

The chain is built from TRBV19 and TRBJ1-1, with a weak D call TRBD1 (6 bases). The CDR3 length is 15 residues. Trimming took off 6 bases at V and 2 bases at J, with 16 bases between the two ends. Germline V gene sequence: CDR1 LNHDA, CDR2 SQIVND (reference sequence). CDR3 residues: CASSISRGSNTEAFF. DNA for the CDR3: TGTGCCAGTAGCATCTCAAGGGGGTCCAACACTGAAGCTTTCTTT. The variable domain in full, completed from reference TRBV19 and TRBJ1-1, reads DGGITQSPKYLFRKEGQNVTLSCEQNLNHDAMYWYRQDPGQGLRLIYYSQIVNDFQKGDIAEGYSVSREKKESFPLTVTSAQKNPTAFYLCASSISRGSNTEAFFGQGTRLTVV.

The CDR3 sequence: CASGFTREAFF. DNA of the CDR3: TGTGCTAGTGGTTTTACGAGGGAAGCTTTCTTT. This chain uses TRBV12-5 with TRBJ1-1, with D uncertain. Germline V gives CDR1 LGHNT, CDR2 FRNRAP. Trimming took 3 bases from V and 8 from J, leaving 7 bases between them. The CDR3 extends over 11 amino acids.

This chain uses TRBV5-4 with TRBJ2-4; 7 nucleotides match TRBD2. The CDR3 is 14 residues long. V dropped 3 bases and J dropped 4; count of bases not matched to a gene: 4. Germline assignment: CDR1 SGHNT and CDR2 YYREEE (reference sequence). The CDR3 sequence: CASSWGGVKNIQYF. CDR3 nucleotide sequence: TGTGCCAGCAGCTGGGGAGGGGTAAAAAACATTCAGTACTTC.

This clone was recorded once. The chain recombines TRBV15 with TRBJ2-1, with TRBD1 as a possible D gene (6 bases). V shed 5 bases and J shed 1 base, with 12 bases lying between them. Germline V gene data show CDR1 as LNHNV and CDR2 as YYDKDF (reference sequence). This CDR3 has 15 residues. The CDR3 is CATSFRGGSYNEQFF. CDR3 coding DNA: TGTGCCACCAGCTTCAGGGGCGGATCCTACAATGAGCAGTTCTTC.

The CDR3 loop reads CASSEGTGIDIQYF. For the CDR3, the DNA is TGTGCCAGCAGTGAAGGGACAGGGATAGACATTCAGTACTTC. V is TRBV6-1 and J is TRBJ2-4, with TRBD1 matching 8 bases. The V segment lost 1 base and the J segment 8 bases; nucleotides outside the gene matches: 4. CDR1 is MNHNS and CDR2 is SASEGT in the germline V gene. The CDR3 is 14 residues long.

The rearrangement links TRBV9 to TRBJ2-2, with D possibly TRBD1 on 6 matching bases. V dropped 2 bases and J dropped 5 bases, with 16 bases sitting between them. The CDR3 length is 16 residues. From germline, CDR1 is SGDLS and CDR2 YYNGEE. Here the CDR3 reads CASSVGADRPTGELFF. The CDR3, as DNA: TGTGCCAGCAGCGTTGGAGCCGACAGGCCGACCGGGGAGCTGTTTTTT.

In this sample, this clone turned up once. This sequence joins TRBV5-1 and TRBJ2-7, with 11 bases lining up with TRBD1. This CDR3 region has 14 residues. The germline CDR1 and CDR2 sequences are SGHRS and YFSETQ. V lost 4 bases and J lost 3; bases outside the gene matches: 3. CDR3 residues: CASSPGTGGYEQYF. CDR3 nucleotides: TGCGCCAGCAGCCCCGGGACAGGGGGCTACGAGCAGTACTTC.

The chain is built from TRBV4-1 and TRBJ2-3, with no clear D. Trimming cost V 1 base and J 5 bases, with 7 bases left between them. There are 13 residues in the CDR3. The V gene's germline CDR1 is MGHRA and CDR2 YSYEKL. CDR3 protein: CASSQVVVDTQYF. In nucleotides, the CDR3 is TGCGCCAGCAGCCAAGTTGTTGTAGATACGCAGTATTTT.

This clone is labeled as medium-sized. This sequence joins TRBV15 and TRBJ1-4; D might be TRBD1 (5 bases). The V end was cut by 3 bases, the J end by 10 bases, with 12 bases between. The CDR3 has 13 amino acids. In germline, CDR1 is LNHNV, CDR2 YYDKDF (reference sequence). CDR3 in amino acids: CATSSETRGKLFF. In nucleotides, the CDR3 is TGTGCCACCAGCAGTGAAACGAGGGGAAAACTGTTTTTT.

The chain recombines TRBV25-1 with TRBJ1-1, with 8 positions matching TRBD1. This CDR3 spans 13 amino acids. CDR1 is MGHDK, CDR2 SYGVNS, per germline. The junction had 1 base not matched to a gene; V was cut back by 1 base and J by 6 bases. CDR3 bases: TGTGCCAGCAGTGAATTGACAGGGGCTGAAGCTTTCTTT. It yields the protein CASSELTGAEAFF.

The gene calls are TRBV28 and TRBJ2-2; D might be TRBD1 (6 bases). This CDR3 has 14 residues. CDR1 MDHEN and CDR2 SYDVKM come from the germline V gene. V was clipped by 1 base and J by 6 bases, with 9 bases between them. In DNA form, the CDR3 reads TGTGCCAGCAGTTTATTTTCAGGGGCCGGGGAGCTGTTTTTT. The encoded protein is CASSLFSGAGELFF.

This chain uses TRBV28 with TRBJ2-7, with 8 bases identical to TRBD2. V dropped 4 bases and J dropped 5; count of bases not matched to a gene: 10. The CDR3 is 15 amino acids. Germline lookup yields CDR1 MDHEN and CDR2 SYDVKM. This CDR3 reads CASSWDTSGGDEQYF. The CDR3 DNA reads as TGTGCCAGCAGTTGGGATACGTCGGGGGGGGACGAGCAGTACTTC.

V and J are TRBV19 and TRBJ2-1; possible D gene TRBD2, 7 bases. The germline V gene encodes CDR1 LNHDA and CDR2 SQIVND (reference sequence). V dropped 0 bases and J dropped 8 bases, with 17 bases sitting between them. The CDR3 length is 16 residues. The CDR3: CASSIDLWGGSYEQFF. CDR3 bases: TGTGCCAGTAGTATAGATCTATGGGGGGGCAGCTATGAGCAGTTCTTC.

The V gene is TRBV11-2, the J gene TRBJ2-3, with D possibly matching TRBD2 (7 bases). Germline V gives CDR1 SGHAT, CDR2 FQNNGV. The ends were cut back, 5 bases at V and 5 bases at J, with 20 bases in the middle. The CDR3 has 16 residues. DNA of the CDR3: TGTGCCAGCAGCCCGGAGGGGGGGCATATCCTAGATACGCAGTATTTT. Translated, it gives CASSPEGGHILDTQYF.

The rearrangement uses TRBV6-5 and TRBJ1-1; D possibly corresponds to TRBD1 (5 bases). This CDR3 contains 11 residues. The V and J ends lost 11 bases and 3 bases respectively, with 10 bases between them. CDR1 is MNHEY, CDR2 SVGAGI, per germline. This chain's CDR3 is CACWGDTEAFF. DNA of the CDR3: TGTGCCTGCTGGGGCGACACTGAAGCTTTCTTT.

The V and J genes are TRBV20-1 and TRBJ2-2, with D tentatively TRBD1 or TRBD2 (5 bases each). V was trimmed by 8 bases and J by 6 bases, leaving 10 bases between them. The CDR3 contains 11 residues. The V gene's germline CDR1 is DFQATT and CDR2 SNEGSKA (reference sequence). DNA of the CDR3: TGCAGTCCGAGGGGAGCCGGGGAGCTGTTTTTT. It translates to CSPRGAGELFF.

The chain combines TRBV5-4 with TRBJ2-5, with D perhaps assigned TRBD1 or TRBD2 (5 bases each). The CDR3 runs to 12 residues. Germline assignment: CDR1 SGHNT and CDR2 YYREEE (reference sequence). Deletions cut 3 bases from V and 5 bases from J, with 8 bases between. The chain's CDR3 is CASSSGRETQYF. The DNA of the CDR3 is TGTGCCAGCAGCTCGGGGCGGGAGACCCAGTACTTC.

The chain carries TRBV11-2 and TRBJ1-2; possible D gene TRBD1, 5 bases. V lost 0 bases to trimming and J lost 4 bases, with 6 bases between them. The CDR3 covers 13 residues. Germline assignment: CDR1 SGHAT and CDR2 FQNNGV. CDR3 DNA sequence: TGTGCCAGCAGCTTAGAGGGGGGCTATGGCTACACCTTC. This translates into CASSLEGGYGYTF.

The chain has TRBV9 and TRBJ2-5, with D possibly being TRBD1 (6 bases). The germline V gene encodes CDR1 SGDLS and CDR2 YYNGEE. Trimming took off 6 bases at V and 5 bases at J, with 23 bases between the two ends. The CDR3 spans 16 residues. CDR3 coding DNA: TGTGCCAGCACAGAAGGGGCAGGGGCCCTAGGGGAGACCCAGTACTTC. This sequence encodes CASTEGAGALGETQYF. The entire variable domain, with the rest obtained from reference TRBV9 and TRBJ2-5, is as follows: DSGVTQTPKHLITATGQRVTLRCSPRSGDLSVYWYQQSLDQGLQFLIQYYNGEERAKGNILERFSAQQFPDLHSELNLSSLELGDSALYFCASTEGAGALGETQYFGPGTRLLVL.

CDR3 nucleotide sequence: TGTGCCAGCAGCTTTTATAGCGGGGGGCCAGGGGAGCAGTTCTTC. Its protein product is CASSFYSGGPGEQFF. The chain has TRBV5-4 and TRBJ2-1, with 10 bases that match TRBD2. The CDR3 runs to 15 residues. Trimming removed 2 bases from V and 10 bases from J; junction bases left unmatched: 9. Germline lookup yields CDR1 SGHNT and CDR2 YYREEE (reference sequence). Together with reference TRBV5-4 and TRBJ2-1, the CDR3 gives the full variable domain: ETGVTQSPTHLIKTRGQQVTLRCSSQSGHNTVSWYQQALGQGPQFIFQYYREEENGRGNFPPRFSGLQFPNYSSELNVNALELDDSALYLCASSFYSGGPGEQFFGPGTRLTVL.

The chain carries TRBV4-1 and TRBJ2-3; 14 bases agree with TRBD2. CDR3 length equals 19 residues. Germline V gene lookup returns CDR1 MGHRA and CDR2 YSYEKL. The junction had 19 bases not matched to a gene; V was cut back by 5 bases and J by 9 bases. CDR3 region: CASSFGLAGGSTAPGTQYF. CDR3 DNA sequence: TGCGCCAGCAGCTTTGGACTAGCGGGGGGTAGTACAGCCCCGGGGACGCAGTATTTT.

The chain uses TRBV4-3 and TRBJ2-7, with 7 bases identical to TRBD1. The junction had 4 bases not matched to a gene; V was cut back by 0 bases and J by 2 bases. Per the germline V gene, CDR1 is LGHNA and CDR2 is YSLEER. The length of the CDR3 is 15 residues. CDR3 DNA: TGCGCCAGCAGCCAAGAAGACAGGGCAACCTACGAGCAGTACTTC. Its protein is CASSQEDRATYEQYF.

The chain links TRBV10-3 to TRBJ1-2; TRBD1 might be the D (5 bases). Germline V lookup: CDR1 ENHRY, CDR2 SYGVKD. The CDR3 totals 15 residues. Trimming took 4 bases from V and 0 from J, leaving 12 bases between them. Here the CDR3 DNA reads TGTGCCATCAGTGGGGGGGACGGAGCTAACTATGGCTACACCTTC. Protein product: CAISGGDGANYGYTF.

This sequence joins TRBV7-9 and TRBJ2-7; 9 bases are shared with TRBD1. The CDR3 runs to 14 residues. V trimming: 1 base; J trimming: 8 bases; junction bases outside the gene matches: 6. Germline V gene data show CDR1 as SEHNR and CDR2 as FQNEAQ (reference sequence). The CDR3 DNA reads as TGTGCCAGCAGCTTAGGGCCGGGACAGGGACAGCAGTACTTC. It codes for CASSLGPGQGQQYF.

J is TRBJ2-3 and V is TRBV6-5; D is unclear. This CDR3 is 14 amino acids long. Trimming cost V 5 bases and J 4 bases, with 13 bases left between them. CDR1 MNHEY and CDR2 SVGAGI come from the germline V gene. The CDR3, as DNA: TGTGCCAGCAGTGACCGGGTCCACCCAGATACGCAGTATTTT. Translating it yields CASSDRVHPDTQYF.